Shown below are 5 T cell receptor beta chains from a single sample sequenced in a study of T-cell reconstitution after alpha-beta-depleted transplantation in children. Using unique molecular identifiers, the investigators prepared the TCRbeta library. MiXCR was run by TCRdb on the PCR reads, yielding one entry per CDR3 protein. Of some 200,000 distinct CDR3 sequences listed, roughly a tenth were seen once; the top ten hold 28%. The sequenced sample was PBMCs, obtained before TCRalphabeta/CD19-depleted stem cell transplant. Receptors originate from a child less than two years old with acute myeloid leukemia, due to receive a stem cell transplant.

This clonotype was found many times. The chain links TRBV5-1 to TRBJ1-6; TRBD1 matches 7 bases. The ends lost 4 bases at V and 10 bases at J; junction bases unmatched: 5. CDR1 SGHRS and CDR2 YFSETQ come from the germline V gene. CDR3 length equals 13 residues. CDR3 nucleotides: TGCGCCAGCAGCCCCGACAGGGACTCACCCCTCCACTTT. It specifies CASSPDRDSPLHF.

This clonotype was counted many times. CDR3 region: CASSPGVGANEQFF. The DNA of the CDR3 is TGTGCCAGCTCACCAGGGGTAGGGGCGAATGAGCAGTTCTTC. The chain combines TRBV18 with TRBJ2-1; D might be TRBD1 (5 bases). Germline V gene sequence: CDR1 KGHSH, CDR2 LQKENI. CDR3 length: 14 amino acids. V shed 2 bases and J shed 7 bases, with 12 bases lying between them.

This clonotype was seen a few times. V usage is TRBV6-2 or TRBV6-3 and J usage is TRBJ1-2; possible D gene TRBD1, 5 bases. The germline V and J ends were trimmed by 6 bases and 2 bases, with 10 bases remaining between them. CDR1 is MNHEY and CDR2 is SVGEGT in the germline V gene. This CDR3 has 13 amino acids. CDR3: CASRRQPNYGYTF. In nucleotides, the CDR3 is TGTGCCAGCAGGCGACAGCCAAACTATGGCTACACCTTC.

This clonotype was detected ten times or more. The chain combines TRBV9 with TRBJ1-2; TRBD1 is a possible D gene (6 bases). The ends were cut back, 4 bases at V and 6 bases at J, with 22 bases in the middle. The CDR3 sequence is 16 residues long. Looked up from germline, CDR1 is SGDLS and CDR2 is YYNGEE. CDR3 loop: CASSPYPPDRLDGYTF. The CDR3 DNA sequence: TGTGCCAGCAGCCCGTATCCCCCTGACAGGCTAGATGGCTACACCTTC.

This clonotype was found a few times. This chain links TRBV20-1 with TRBJ1-1; TRBD1 is a possible D gene (5 bases). This CDR3 has 12 amino acids. The germline V and J ends were trimmed by 0 bases and 9 bases, with 11 bases remaining between them. Germline assignment: CDR1 DFQATT and CDR2 SNEGSKA (reference sequence). This CDR3 is CSARDRGEKAFF. The CDR3 region has the DNA TGCAGTGCTAGAGACAGAGGGGAAAAAGCTTTCTTT.